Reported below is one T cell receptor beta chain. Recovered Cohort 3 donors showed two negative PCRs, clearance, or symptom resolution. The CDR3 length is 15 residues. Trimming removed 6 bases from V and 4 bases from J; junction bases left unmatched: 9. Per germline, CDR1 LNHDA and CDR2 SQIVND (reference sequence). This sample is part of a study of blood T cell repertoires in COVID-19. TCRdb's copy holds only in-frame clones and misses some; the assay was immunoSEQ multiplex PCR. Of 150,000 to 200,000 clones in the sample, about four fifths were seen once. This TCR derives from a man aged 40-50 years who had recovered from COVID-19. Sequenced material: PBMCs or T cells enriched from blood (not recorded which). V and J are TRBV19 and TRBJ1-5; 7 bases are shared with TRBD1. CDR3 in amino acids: CASRGGQSSNQPQHF. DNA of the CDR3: TGTGCCAGTAGGGGGGGACAGAGCTCGAATCAGCCCCAGCATTTT.